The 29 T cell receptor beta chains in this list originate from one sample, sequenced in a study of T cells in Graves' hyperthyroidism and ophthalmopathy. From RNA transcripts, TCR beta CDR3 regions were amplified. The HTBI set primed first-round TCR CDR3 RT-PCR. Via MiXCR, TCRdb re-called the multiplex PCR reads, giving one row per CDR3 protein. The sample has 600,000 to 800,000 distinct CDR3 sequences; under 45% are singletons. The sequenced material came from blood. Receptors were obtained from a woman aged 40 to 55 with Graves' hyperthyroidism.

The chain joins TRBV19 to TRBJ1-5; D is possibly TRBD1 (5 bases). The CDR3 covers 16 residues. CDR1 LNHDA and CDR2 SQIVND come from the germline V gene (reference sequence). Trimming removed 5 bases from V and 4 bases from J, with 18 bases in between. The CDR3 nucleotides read TGTGCCAGTAGTTCAGGGAGTTTCGGGATGAATCAGCCCCAGCATTTT. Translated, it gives CASSSGSFGMNQPQHF.

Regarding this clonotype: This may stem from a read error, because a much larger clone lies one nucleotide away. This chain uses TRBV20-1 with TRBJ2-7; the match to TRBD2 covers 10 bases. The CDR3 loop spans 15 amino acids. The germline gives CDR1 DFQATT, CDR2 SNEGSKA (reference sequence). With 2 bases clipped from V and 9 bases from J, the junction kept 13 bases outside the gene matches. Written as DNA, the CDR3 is TGCAGTGCTAGAAAGGCTAGCGGGAGTGTGGAAGGGCAGTACTTC. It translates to CSARKASGSVEGQYF.

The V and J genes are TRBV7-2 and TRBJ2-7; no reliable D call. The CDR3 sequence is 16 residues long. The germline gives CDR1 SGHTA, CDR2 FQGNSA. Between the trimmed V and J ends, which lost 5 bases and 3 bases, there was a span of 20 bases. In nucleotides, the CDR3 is TGTGCCAGCAGCCATTCGACGGTGGCGACCTTCTACGAGCAGTACTTC. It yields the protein CASSHSTVATFYEQYF.

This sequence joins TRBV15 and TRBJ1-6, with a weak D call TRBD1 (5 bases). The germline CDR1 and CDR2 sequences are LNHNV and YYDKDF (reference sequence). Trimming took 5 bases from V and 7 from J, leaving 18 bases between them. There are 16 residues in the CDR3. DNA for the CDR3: TGTGCCACCAGCTCAGTGGGGACTACGAAGAATTCACCCCTCCACTTT. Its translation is CATSSVGTTKNSPLHF.

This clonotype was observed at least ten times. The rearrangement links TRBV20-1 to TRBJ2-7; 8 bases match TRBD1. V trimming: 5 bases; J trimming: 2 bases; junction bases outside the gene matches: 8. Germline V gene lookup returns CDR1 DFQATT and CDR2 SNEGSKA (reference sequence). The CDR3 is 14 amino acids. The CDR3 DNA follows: TGCAGTGCTCCCCGGACAGGGTCGCCCTACGAGCAGTACTTC. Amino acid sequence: CSAPRTGSPYEQYF.

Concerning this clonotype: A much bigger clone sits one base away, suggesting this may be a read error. CDR3 region: CASSSRGAGNQPQHF. Here the CDR3 DNA reads TGTGCCAGCAGCTCTAGGGGGGCGGGCAATCAGCCCCAGCATTTT. This rearrangement joins TRBV5-4 to TRBJ1-5; possibly TRBD1 for D (6 bases). V was trimmed by 3 bases and J by 2 bases, leaving 12 bases between them. The germline V gene encodes CDR1 SGHNT and CDR2 YYREEE (reference sequence). There are 15 residues in the CDR3. Using reference TRBV5-4 and TRBJ1-5 for the parts outside the CDR3, the full variable domain is ETGVTQSPTHLIKTRGQQVTLRCSSQSGHNTVSWYQQALGQGPQFIFQYYREEENGRGNFPPRFSGLQFPNYSSELNVNALELDDSALYLCASSSRGAGNQPQHFGDGTRLSIL.

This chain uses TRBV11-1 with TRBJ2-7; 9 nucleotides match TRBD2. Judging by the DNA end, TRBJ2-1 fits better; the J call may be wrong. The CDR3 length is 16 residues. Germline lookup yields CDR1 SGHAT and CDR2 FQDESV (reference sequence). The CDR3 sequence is CASSLIASGDYNEQFF. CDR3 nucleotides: TGTGCCAGCAGCTTAATTGCTAGCGGGGATTACAATGAGCAGTTCTTC.

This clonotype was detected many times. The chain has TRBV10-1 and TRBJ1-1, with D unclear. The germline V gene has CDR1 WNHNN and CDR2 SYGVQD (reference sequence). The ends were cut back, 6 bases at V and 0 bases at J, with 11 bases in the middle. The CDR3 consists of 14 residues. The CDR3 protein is CASSPSGVNTEAFF. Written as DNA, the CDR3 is TGCGCCAGCAGCCCTAGTGGGGTGAACACTGAAGCTTTCTTT.

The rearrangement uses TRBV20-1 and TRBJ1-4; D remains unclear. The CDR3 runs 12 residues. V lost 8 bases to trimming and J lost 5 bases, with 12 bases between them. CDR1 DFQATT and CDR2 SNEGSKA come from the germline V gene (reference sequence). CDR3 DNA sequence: TGCAGTACCAGAGCGAAAAATGAAAAACTGTTTTTT. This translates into CSTRAKNEKLFF.

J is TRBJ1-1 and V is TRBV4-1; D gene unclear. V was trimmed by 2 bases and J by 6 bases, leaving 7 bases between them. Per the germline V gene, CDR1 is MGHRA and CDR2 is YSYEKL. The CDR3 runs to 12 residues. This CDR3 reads CASSQTGAEAFF. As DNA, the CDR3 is TGCGCCAGCAGCCAAACCGGGGCTGAAGCTTTCTTT.

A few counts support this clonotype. Here the CDR3 DNA reads TGTGCCAGCAGACGACCGGGAGGGAGCTACGAGCAGTACTTC. Residues: CASRRPGGSYEQYF. The V call is TRBV7-2, the J call TRBJ2-7, with 8 bases aligning to TRBD2. The CDR3 length is 14 residues. The germline V gene encodes CDR1 SGHTA and CDR2 FQGNSA. Trimming at V came to 6 bases and at J to 3 bases, leaving 7 bases not matched to a gene.

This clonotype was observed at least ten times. CDR3 nucleotide sequence: TGTGCCAGCTGTTCGAACCCCGTGACCGGGGAGCTGTTTTTT. Amino acids: CASCSNPVTGELFF. J is TRBJ2-2 and V is TRBV2; no clear D. CDR3 length: 14 amino acids. CDR1 and CDR2 (germline): SNHLY, FYNNEI. Trimming cost V 8 bases and J 5 bases, with 15 bases left between them.

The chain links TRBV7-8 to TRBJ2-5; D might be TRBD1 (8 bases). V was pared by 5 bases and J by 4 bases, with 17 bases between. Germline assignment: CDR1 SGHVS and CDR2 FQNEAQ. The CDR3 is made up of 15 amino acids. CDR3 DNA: TGTGCCAGCAGCAGGTTACAGGGGGGGGGAGAGACCCAGTACTTC. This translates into CASSRLQGGGETQYF.

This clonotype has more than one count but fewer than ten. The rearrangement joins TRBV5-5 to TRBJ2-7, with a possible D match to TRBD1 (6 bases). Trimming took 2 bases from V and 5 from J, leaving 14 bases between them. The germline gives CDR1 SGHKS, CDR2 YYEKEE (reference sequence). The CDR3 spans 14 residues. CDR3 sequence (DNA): TGTGCCAGCAGCTTCAGACAGGAAAGCGACGAGCAGTACTTC. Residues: CASSFRQESDEQYF. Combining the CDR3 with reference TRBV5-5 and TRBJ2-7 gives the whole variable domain DAGVTQSPTHLIKTRGQQVTLRCSPISGHKSVSWYQQVLGQGPQFIFQYYEKEERGRGNFPDRFSARQFPNYSSELNVNALLLGDSALYLCASSFRQESDEQYFGPGTRLTVT.

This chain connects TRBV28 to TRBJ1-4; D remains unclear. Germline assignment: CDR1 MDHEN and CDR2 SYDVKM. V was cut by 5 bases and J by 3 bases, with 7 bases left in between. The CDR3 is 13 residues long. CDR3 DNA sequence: TGTGCCAGCAGTGCCCCGGCTAATGAAAAACTGTTTTTT. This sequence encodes CASSAPANEKLFF.

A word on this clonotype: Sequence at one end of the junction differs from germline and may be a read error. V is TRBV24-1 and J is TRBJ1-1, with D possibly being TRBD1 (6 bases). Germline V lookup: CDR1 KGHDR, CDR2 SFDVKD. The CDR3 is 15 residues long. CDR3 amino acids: CASRPGHFMNTEAFF. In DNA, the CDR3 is TGCGCCAGCAGGCCGGGACATTTCATGAACACTGAAGCTTTCTTT.

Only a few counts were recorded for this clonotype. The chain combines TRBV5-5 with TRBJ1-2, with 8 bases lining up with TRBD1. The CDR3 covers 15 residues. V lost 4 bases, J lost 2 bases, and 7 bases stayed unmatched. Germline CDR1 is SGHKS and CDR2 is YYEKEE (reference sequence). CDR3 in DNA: TGTGCCAGCAGCCAAGAGACAGGGGTGAACTATGGCTACACCTTC. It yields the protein CASSQETGVNYGYTF.

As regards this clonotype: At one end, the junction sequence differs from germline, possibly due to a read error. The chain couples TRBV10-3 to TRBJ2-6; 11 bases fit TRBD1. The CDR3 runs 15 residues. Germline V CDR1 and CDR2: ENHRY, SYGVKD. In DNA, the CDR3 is TGTGCCATCAGCCCCGGGGACAGGGGGGCTAACGTCCTGACTTTC. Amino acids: CAISPGDRGANVLTF.

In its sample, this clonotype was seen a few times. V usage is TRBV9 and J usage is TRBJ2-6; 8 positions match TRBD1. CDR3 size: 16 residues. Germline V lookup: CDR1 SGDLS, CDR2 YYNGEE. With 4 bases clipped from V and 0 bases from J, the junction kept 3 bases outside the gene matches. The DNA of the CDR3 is TGTGCCAGCAGCCGGGACAGGATCTCTGGGGCCAACGTCCTGACTTTC. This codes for CASSRDRISGANVLTF.

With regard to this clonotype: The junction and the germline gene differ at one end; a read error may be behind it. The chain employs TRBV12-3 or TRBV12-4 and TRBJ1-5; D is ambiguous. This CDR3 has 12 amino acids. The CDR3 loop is CASKYSNQLQHF. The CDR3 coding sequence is TGTGCCAGCAAGTATAGCAATCAGCTCCAGCATTTT.

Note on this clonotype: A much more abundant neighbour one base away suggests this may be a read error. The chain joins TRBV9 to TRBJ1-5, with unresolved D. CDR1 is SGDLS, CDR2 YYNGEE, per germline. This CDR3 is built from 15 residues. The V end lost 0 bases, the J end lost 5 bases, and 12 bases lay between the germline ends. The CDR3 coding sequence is TGTGCCAGCAGCGTAGCTGGCGGGATCGATCAGCCCCAGCATTTT. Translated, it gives CASSVAGGIDQPQHF.

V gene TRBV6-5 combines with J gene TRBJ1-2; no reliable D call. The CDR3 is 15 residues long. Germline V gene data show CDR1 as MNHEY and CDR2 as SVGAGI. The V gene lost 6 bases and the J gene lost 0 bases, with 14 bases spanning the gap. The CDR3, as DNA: TGTGCCAGCAGCGTAGCGGGAGGGCCTAACTATGGCTACACCTTC. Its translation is CASSVAGGPNYGYTF.

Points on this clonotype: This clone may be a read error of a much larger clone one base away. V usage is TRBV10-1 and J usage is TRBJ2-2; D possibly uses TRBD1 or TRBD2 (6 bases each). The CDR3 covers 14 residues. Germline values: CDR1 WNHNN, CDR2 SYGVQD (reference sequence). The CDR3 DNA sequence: TGCGCCAGCGGACAGCTAGAAAACACCGGGGGGCTGTTTTTT. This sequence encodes CASGQLENTGGLFF.

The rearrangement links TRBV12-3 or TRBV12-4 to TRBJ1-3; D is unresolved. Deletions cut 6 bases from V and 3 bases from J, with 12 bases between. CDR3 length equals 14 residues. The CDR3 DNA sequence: TGTGCCAGCAGACTCGAGGGAGGTGGAAACACCATATATTTT. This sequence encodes CASRLEGGGNTIYF.

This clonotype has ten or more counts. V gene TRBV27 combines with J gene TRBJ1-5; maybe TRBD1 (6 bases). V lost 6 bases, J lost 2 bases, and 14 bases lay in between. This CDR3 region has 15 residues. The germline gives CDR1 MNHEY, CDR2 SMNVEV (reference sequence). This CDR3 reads CASSPRGAGNQPQHF. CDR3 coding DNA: TGTGCCAGCAGCCCTAGGGGGGCGGGCAATCAGCCCCAGCATTTT.

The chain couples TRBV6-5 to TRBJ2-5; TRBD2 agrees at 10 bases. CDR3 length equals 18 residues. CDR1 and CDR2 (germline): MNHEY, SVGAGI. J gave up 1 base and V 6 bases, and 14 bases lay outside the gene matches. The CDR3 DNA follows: TGTGCCAGCAGACAATCTAGCGGGGGCCGAGCATTCCAAGAGACCCAGTACTTC. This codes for CASRQSSGGRAFQETQYF.

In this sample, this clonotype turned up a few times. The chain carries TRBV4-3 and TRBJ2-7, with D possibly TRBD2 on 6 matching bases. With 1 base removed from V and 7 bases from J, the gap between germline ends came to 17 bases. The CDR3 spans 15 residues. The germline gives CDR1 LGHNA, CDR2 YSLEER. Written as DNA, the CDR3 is TGCGCCAGCAGCCAAGGATGGGGCAGGAGGGGAGAGCAGTACTTC. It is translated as CASSQGWGRRGEQYF.

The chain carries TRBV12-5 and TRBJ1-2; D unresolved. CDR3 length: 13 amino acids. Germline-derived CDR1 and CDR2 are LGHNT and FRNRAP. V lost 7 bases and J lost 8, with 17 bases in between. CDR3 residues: CASDPLESGGYTF. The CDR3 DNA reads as TGTGCTAGTGATCCCCTAGAGAGCGGGGGCTACACCTTC. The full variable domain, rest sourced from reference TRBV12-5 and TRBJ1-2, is DARVTQTPRHKVTEMGQEVTMRCQPILGHNTVFWYRQTMMQGLELLAYFRNRAPLDDSGMPKDRFSAEMPDATLATLKIQPSEPRDSAVYFCASDPLESGGYTFGSGTRLTVV.

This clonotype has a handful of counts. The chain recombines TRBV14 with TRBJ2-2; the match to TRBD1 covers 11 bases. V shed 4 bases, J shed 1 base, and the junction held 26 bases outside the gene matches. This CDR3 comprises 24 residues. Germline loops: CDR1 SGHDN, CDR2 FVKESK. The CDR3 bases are TGTGCCAGCAGCCCCTTGACAGGGGACAGGGGGAGAGCGGGAGCGACGATGAACACCGGGGAGCTGTTTTTT. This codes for CASSPLTGDRGRAGATMNTGELFF.